The next 5 T cell receptor beta chains were all read from a single sample in a study of blood T cell repertoires in COVID-19. Profiling relied on immunoSEQ multiplex PCR, and the TCRdb table lists in-frame clones only, not all of them. The repertoire includes roughly 700,000 clones, about nine tenths of them detected once, and roughly 0.25% sits in the top ten. Sequencing was performed on peripheral blood. These receptors were taken from a woman aged 18-35 years with acute or convalescent COVID-19.

The genes are TRBV4-1 and TRBJ1-4; unclear D gene. Deletions cut 3 bases from V and 3 bases from J, with 11 bases between. The germline V gene has CDR1 MGHRA and CDR2 YSYEKL. This CDR3 contains 15 residues. The CDR3 loop is CASSHKETANEKLFF. The CDR3 DNA reads as TGCGCCAGCAGCCATAAGGAGACGGCTAATGAAAAACTGTTTTTT.

The J gene is TRBJ1-1, the V gene TRBV11-2; D remains unclear. The CDR3 is 13 residues long. Looked up from germline, CDR1 is SGHAT and CDR2 is FQNNGV. The V end lost 7 bases, the J end lost 6 bases, and 15 bases lay between the germline ends. The CDR3 sequence: CASTVEVYAEAFF. CDR3 sequence (DNA): TGTGCCAGCACCGTGGAGGTTTACGCTGAAGCTTTCTTT. The entire variable domain, with the rest obtained from reference TRBV11-2 and TRBJ1-1, is as follows: EAGVAQSPRYKIIEKRQSVAFWCNPISGHATLYWYQQILGQGPKLLIQFQNNGVVDDSQLPKDRFSAERLKGVDSTLKIQPAKLEDSAVYLCASTVEVYAEAFFGQGTRLTVV.

This chain joins TRBV9 and TRBJ2-1, with a weak D call TRBD2 (6 bases). V was shortened by 4 bases and J by 4 bases, with 9 bases between the two germline ends. The CDR3 extends over 13 amino acids. CDR1 is SGDLS and CDR2 is YYNGEE in the germline V gene. The DNA of the CDR3 is TGTGCCAGCAGCCTCGGGACTTACAATGAGCAGTTCTTC. Protein product: CASSLGTYNEQFF.

This chain links TRBV9 with TRBJ2-3, with 12 bases aligning to TRBD2. The germline V gene has CDR1 SGDLS and CDR2 YYNGEE. CDR3 size: 18 residues. J was trimmed by 2 bases and V by 4 bases; bases with no gene match: 11. The CDR3 bases are TGTGCCAGCAGCCCCGGACTAGCGGGGACCGCTTCCACAGATACGCAGTATTTT. Protein sequence: CASSPGLAGTASTDTQYF.

The chain links TRBV7-2 to TRBJ2-1, with 13 bases matching TRBD2. The J segment lost 9 bases and the V segment lost 5 bases, leaving 10 bases of the junction unmatched. The CDR3 covers 16 residues. CDR1 is SGHTA and CDR2 is FQGNSA in the germline V gene. The CDR3 DNA is TGTGCCAGCAGCCTCTCCACTAGCGGGGGGGCGTTTGAGCAGTTCTTC. Translated: CASSLSTSGGAFEQFF.